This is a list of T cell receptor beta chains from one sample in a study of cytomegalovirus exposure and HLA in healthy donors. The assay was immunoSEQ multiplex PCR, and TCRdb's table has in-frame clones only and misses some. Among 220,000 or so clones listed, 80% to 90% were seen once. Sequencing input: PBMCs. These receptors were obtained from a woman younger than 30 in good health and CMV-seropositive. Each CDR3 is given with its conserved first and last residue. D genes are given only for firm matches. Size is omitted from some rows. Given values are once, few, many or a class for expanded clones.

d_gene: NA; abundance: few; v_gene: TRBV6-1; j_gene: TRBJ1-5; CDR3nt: TGTGCCAGCAGTGAACCGCTAGGACTAACTCAGCCCCAGCATTTT; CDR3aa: CASSEPLGLTQPQHF
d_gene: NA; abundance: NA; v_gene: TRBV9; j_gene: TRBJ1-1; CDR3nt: TGTGCCAGCAGCGTAGATCCAGGAACGGGGACTGAAGCTTTCTTT; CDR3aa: CASSVDPGTGTEAFF
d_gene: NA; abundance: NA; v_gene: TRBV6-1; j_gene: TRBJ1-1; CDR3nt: TGTGCCAGCAGTGAAGCAAAGCTGAACACTGAAGCTTTCTTT; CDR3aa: CASSEAKLNTEAFF
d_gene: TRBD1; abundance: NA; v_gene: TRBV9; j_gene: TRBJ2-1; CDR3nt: TGTGCCAGCAGCGCCGTTGGGACAGTTTACAATGAGCAGTTCTTC; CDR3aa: CASSAVGTVYNEQFF
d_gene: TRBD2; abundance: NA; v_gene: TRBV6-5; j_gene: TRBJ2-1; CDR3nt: TGTGCCAGCTACCGGGAGGGGCCCTCCTACAATGAGCAGTTCTTC; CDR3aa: CASYREGPSYNEQFF
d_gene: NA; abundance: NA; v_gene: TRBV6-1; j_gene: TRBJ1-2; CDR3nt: TGTGCCAGCAGTGAAGAGGCAGGGTGGGACTATGGCTACACCTTC; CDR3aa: CASSEEAGWDYGYTF
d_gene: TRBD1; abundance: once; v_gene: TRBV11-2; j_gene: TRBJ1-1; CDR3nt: TGTGCCAGCAGCCCCGGGACAGCAAACACTGAAGCTTTCTTT; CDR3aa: CASSPGTANTEAFF
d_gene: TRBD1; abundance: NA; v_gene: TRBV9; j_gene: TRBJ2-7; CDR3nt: TGTGCCAGCAGCGCGGGACAGGGGTCGACCTACGAGCAGTACTTC; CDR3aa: CASSAGQGSTYEQYF
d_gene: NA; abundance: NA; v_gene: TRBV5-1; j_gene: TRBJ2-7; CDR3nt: TGCGCCAGCAGCTTTACAGGGACCGCCTACGAGCAGTACTTC; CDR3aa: CASSFTGTAYEQYF
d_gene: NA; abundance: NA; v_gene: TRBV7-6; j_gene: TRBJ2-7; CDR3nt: TGTGCCAGCAGCTCCCCGACTGAATCCTACGAGCAGTACTTC; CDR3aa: CASSSPTESYEQYF
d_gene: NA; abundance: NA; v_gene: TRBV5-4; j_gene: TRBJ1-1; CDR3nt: TGTGCCACCCTGAGCTTGAACACTGAAGCTTTCTTT; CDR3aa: CATLSLNTEAFF
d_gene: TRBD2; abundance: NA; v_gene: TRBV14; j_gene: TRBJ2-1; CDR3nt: TGTGCCAGCAGCCAAGAAAGGGTAGCGGGGCCCCTTTACAATGAGCAGTTCTTC; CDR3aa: CASSQERVAGPLYNEQFF
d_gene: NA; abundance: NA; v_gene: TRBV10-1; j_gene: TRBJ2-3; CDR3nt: TGCGCCAGCACCCCGGGACTCCTTACAGAGGATACGCAGTATTTT; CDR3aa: CASTPGLLTEDTQYF
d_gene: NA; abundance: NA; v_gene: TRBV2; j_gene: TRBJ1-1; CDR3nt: TGTGCCAGCACCGGATTGAGACTCAGCACTGAAGCTTTCTTT; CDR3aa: CASTGLRLSTEAFF
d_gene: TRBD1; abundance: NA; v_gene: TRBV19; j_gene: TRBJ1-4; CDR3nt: TGTGCCAGTAGTATCGTGCAGGGGGCGTCTGAAAAACTGTTTTTT; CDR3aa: CASSIVQGASEKLFF
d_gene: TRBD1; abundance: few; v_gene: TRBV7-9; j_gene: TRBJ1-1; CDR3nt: TGTGCCAGCAGCTTAGGAGACAGGGGGCACACTGAAGCTTTCTTT; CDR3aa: CASSLGDRGHTEAFF
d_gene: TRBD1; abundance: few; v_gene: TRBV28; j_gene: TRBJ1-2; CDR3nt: TGTGCCAGCAGTATCGCGACAGGGTACGGCTATGGCTACACCTTC; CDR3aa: CASSIATGYGYGYTF
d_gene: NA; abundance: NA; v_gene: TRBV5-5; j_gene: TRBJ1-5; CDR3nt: TGTGCCAGCAGCTTGGGTGCGCGGGGGGCGCGCAATCAGCCCCAGCATTTT; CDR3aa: CASSLGARGARNQPQHF
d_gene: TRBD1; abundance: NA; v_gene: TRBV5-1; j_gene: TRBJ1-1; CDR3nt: TGCGCCAGCAGCCCAGGGGGGACAGTTGAAGCTTTCTTT; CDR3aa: CASSPGGTVEAFF
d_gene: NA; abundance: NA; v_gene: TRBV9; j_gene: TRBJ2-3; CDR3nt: TGTGCCAGCAGCGATCGGACTGGGATAAGCACAGATACGCAGTATTTT; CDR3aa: CASSDRTGISTDTQYF
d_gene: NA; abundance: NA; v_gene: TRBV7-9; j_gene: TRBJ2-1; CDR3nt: TGTGCCAGCAGCGGATACAGGGATTTTAGAAATGAGCAGTTCTTC; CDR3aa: CASSGYRDFRNEQFF
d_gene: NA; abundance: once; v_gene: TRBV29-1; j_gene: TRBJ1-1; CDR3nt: TGCAGCGTTGCCATTGACAGCGAGAACACTGAAGCTTTCTTT; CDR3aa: CSVAIDSENTEAFF
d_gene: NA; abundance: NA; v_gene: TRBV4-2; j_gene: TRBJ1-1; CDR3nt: TGTGCCAGCAGCCAAGAGCGGGGCGCTGTGCACACTGAAGCTTTCTTT; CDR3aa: CASSQERGAVHTEAFF
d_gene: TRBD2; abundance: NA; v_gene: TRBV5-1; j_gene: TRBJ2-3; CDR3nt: TGCGCCAGCAGCCCGCGGGGTAGCGGGAGCGCAGATACGCAGTATTTT; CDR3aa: CASSPRGSGSADTQYF
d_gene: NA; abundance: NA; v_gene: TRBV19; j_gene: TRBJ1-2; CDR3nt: TGTGCCAGTAGACGACAGGCTAACTATGGCTACACCTTC; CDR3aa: CASRRQANYGYTF
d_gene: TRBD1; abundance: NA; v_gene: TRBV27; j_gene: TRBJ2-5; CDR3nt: TGTGCCAGCAGTTCCCTGACCAGGGGGGAGACCCAGTACTTC; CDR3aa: CASSSLTRGETQYF
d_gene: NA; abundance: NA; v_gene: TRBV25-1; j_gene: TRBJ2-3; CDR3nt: TGTGCCAGCAGTGGAGGCGGGGCCACCACAGATACGCAGTATTTT; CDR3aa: CASSGGGATTDTQYF
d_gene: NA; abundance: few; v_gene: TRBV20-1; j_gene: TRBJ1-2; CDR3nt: TGCAGTGCCCACAGGGACTATGGCTACACCTTC; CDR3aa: CSAHRDYGYTF
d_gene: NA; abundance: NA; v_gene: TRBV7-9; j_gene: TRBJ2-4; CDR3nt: TGTGCCAGCAGCTTAGTAGGAGGGGCAAGAGACATTCAGTACTTC; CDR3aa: CASSLVGGARDIQYF
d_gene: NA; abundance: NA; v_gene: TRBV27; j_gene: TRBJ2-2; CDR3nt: TGTGCCAGCGGGTTGCGGGGTAACACCGGGGAGCTGTTTTTT; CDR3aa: CASGLRGNTGELFF